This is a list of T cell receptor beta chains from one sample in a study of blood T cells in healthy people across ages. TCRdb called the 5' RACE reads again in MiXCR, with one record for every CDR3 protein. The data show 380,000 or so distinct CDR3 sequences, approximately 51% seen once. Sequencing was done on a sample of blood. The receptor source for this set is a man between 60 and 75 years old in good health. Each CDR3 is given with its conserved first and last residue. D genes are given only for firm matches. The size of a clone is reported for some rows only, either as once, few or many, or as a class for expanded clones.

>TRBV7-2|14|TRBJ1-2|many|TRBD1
CASSQQQGAGGYTF
TGTGCCAGCAGTCAACAACAGGGGGCGGGGGGCTACACCTTC
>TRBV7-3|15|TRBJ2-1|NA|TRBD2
CASSFGTTPYNERFF
TGTGCCAGCAGCTTCGGGACTACCCCTTACAATGAGCGGTTCTTC
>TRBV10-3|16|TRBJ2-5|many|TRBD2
CAISESDLAGQETQYF
TGTGCCATCAGTGAATCAGACTTAGCGGGGCAAGAGACCCAGTACTTC
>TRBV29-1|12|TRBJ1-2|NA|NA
CSVDRPGYGYIF
TGCAGCGTTGACCGACCCGGCTATGGCTACATCTTC
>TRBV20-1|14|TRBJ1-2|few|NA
CSAPRPQGGYGYTF
TGCAGTGCCCCAAGGCCACAGGGAGGCTATGGCTACACCTTC
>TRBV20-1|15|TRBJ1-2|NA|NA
CSASWIVGPNYGYTF
TGCAGTGCTAGTTGGATCGTCGGCCCTAACTATGGCTACACCTTC
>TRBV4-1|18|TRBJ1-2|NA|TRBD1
CASSHVPGTGGADYGYTF
TGCGCCAGCAGCCATGTTCCCGGTACAGGGGGCGCGGACTATGGCTACACCTTC
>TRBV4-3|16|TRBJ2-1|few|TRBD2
CASSQDVIAGGASQFF
TGCGCCAGCAGCCAAGATGTAATCGCGGGGGGAGCCTCGCAGTTCTTC
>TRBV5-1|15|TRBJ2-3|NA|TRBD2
CASSGLAGTADTQYF
TGCGCCAGCAGCGGACTAGCGGGGACCGCAGATACGCAGTATTTT
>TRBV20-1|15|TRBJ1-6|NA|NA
CSGGRGGQRDSPLHF
TGCAGCGGAGGAAGGGGGGGCCAACGAGATTCACCCCTCCACTTT
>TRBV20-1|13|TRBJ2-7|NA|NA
CSARESGDWEQYF
TGCAGTGCTAGAGAGTCCGGGGACTGGGAGCAGTACTTC
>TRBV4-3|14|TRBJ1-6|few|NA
CASSQELRDELVHF
TGCGCCAGCAGCCAAGAACTTCGAGACGAGCTTGTCCACTTT
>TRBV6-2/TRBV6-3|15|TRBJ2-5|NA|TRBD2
CASRENSGSWETQYF
TGTGCCAGCAGGGAAAACAGCGGGAGTTGGGAGACCCAGTACTTC
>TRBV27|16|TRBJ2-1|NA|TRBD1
CASSFWGTEGVNEQFF
TGTGCCAGCAGTTTTTGGGGGACAGAAGGGGTCAATGAGCAGTTCTTC
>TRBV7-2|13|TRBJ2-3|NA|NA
CASSLLDTDTQYF
TGTGCCAGCAGCTTGCTGGACACAGATACGCAGTATTTT
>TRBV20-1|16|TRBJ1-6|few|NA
CSASRSERGARSPLHF
TGCAGTGCTAGTAGATCGGAAAGGGGCGCTCGGTCACCCCTCCACTTT
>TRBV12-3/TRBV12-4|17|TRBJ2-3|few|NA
CASSLSGRQFDTDTQYF
TGTGCCAGCAGTCTATCGGGACGGCAGTTTGATACAGATACGCAGTATTTT
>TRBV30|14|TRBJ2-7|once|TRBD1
CAWRLAGQGYEQYF
TGTGCCTGGAGACTTGCGGGACAGGGGTACGAGCAGTACTTC
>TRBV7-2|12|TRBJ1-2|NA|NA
CASSHREGGYTF
TGTGCCAGCAGCCATAGAGAGGGAGGCTACACCTTC
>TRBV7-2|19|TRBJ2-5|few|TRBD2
CASSRQGVALAGGRETQYF
TGTGCCAGCAGTAGACAGGGGGTCGCACTAGCGGGAGGTCGGGAGACCCAGTACTTC
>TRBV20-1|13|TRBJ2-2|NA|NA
CSAREQARGELFF
TGCAGTGCTAGAGAACAGGCTAGAGGGGAGCTGTTTTTT
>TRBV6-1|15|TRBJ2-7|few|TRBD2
CASLSGTSGSYEQYF
TGTGCCAGCTTGTCCGGGACTAGCGGCTCCTACGAGCAGTACTTC
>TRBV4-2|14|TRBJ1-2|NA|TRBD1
CASSQDPGGYGYTF
TGTGCCAGCAGCCAAGACCCAGGGGGCTATGGCTACACCTTC
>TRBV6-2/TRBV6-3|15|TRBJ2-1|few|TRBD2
CASSVLAGGNNEQFF
TGTGCCAGCAGTGTACTAGCGGGGGGGAACAATGAGCAGTTCTTC
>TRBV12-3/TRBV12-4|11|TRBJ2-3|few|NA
CASSFGNTQYF
TGTGCCAGCAGTTTCGGGAATACGCAGTATTTT
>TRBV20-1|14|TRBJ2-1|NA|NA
CSASRDRGYYEQFF
TGCAGTGCTAGTAGGGATCGGGGCTACTATGAGCAGTTCTTC
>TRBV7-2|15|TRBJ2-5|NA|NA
CASSPQRRAAETQYF
TGTGCCAGCAGCCCCCAGCGGAGGGCCGCTGAGACCCAGTACTTC
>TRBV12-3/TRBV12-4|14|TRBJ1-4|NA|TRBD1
CASRPGTGNEKLFF
TGTGCCAGCAGACCCGGGACAGGGAATGAAAAACTGTTTTTT
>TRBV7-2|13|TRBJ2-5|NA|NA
CASTLGVGETQYF
TGTGCCAGCACCTTAGGGGTAGGGGAGACCCAGTACTTC
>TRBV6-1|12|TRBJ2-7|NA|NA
CASSEHSYEQYF
TGTGCCAGCAGTGAGCACTCGTACGAGCAGTACTTC
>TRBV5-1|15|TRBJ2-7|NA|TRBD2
CASSPGLAGAYEQYF
TGCGCCAGCAGCCCTGGACTAGCGGGGGCCTACGAGCAGTACTTC
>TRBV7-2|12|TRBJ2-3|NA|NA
CASSLDVGTQYF
TGTGCCAGCAGCTTAGACGTGGGTACGCAGTATTTT
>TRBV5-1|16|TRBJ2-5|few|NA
CASSLASGYDVETQYF
TGCGCCAGCAGCCTGGCCTCAGGTTACGACGTGGAGACCCAGTACTTC
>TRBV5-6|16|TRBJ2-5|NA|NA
CASSLAPGSYRETQYF
TGTGCCAGCAGCTTGGCCCCAGGCTCCTACAGGGAGACCCAGTACTTC